These T cell receptor beta chains were read from a single sample in a study of T cells in tumors after PD-1 blockade. Generated by immunoSEQ multiplex PCR, the TCRdb table keeps only in-frame clones and is missing some. The sample lists 30,000 to 35,000 clones, approximately 70% occurring once. The material was PBMCs, obtained after anti-PD-1 treatment. All receptors derive from a human donor with basal cell carcinoma. Both conserved end residues are part of each CDR3. D genes are given only for firm matches. Clone size, where shown, is once, few, many, or a class for clones that have expanded.

V gene: TRBV14; clone size: few; D gene: TRBD1; J gene: TRBJ2-3; CDR3 DNA: TGTGCCAGCAGCCAGGACAGGGGGTTAACAGATACGCAGTATTTT; CDR3 protein: CASSQDRGLTDTQYF
V gene: TRBV11-3; clone size: few; D gene: .; J gene: TRBJ1-5; CDR3 DNA: TGTGCCAGCAGCTCGTTGGGGGGAATGGGCAATCAGCCCCAGCATTTT; CDR3 protein: CASSSLGGMGNQPQHF
V gene: TRBV11-3; clone size: .; D gene: TRBD1; J gene: TRBJ1-1; CDR3 DNA: TGTGCCAGCAGCCACGGGACAGGGGCGCCTGAAGCTTTCTTT; CDR3 protein: CASSHGTGAPEAFF
V gene: TRBV12-3/TRBV12-4; clone size: .; D gene: .; J gene: TRBJ2-7; CDR3 DNA: TGTGCCAGCAGTTTATTGGGCTACGAGCAGTACTTC; CDR3 protein: CASSLLGYEQYF
V gene: TRBV4-2; clone size: once; D gene: TRBD2; J gene: TRBJ2-1; CDR3 DNA: TGTGCCAGCAGCCAAGAGGGGGGGGGACTAGTCGCCGATGAGCAGTTCTTC; CDR3 protein: CASSQEGGGLVADEQFF
V gene: TRBV13; clone size: .; D gene: .; J gene: TRBJ1-3; CDR3 DNA: TGTGCCAGCAGCTTAGCGGGCCCCCCGGCTGGAAACACCATATATTTT; CDR3 protein: CASSLAGPPAGNTIYF
V gene: TRBV7-2; clone size: many; D gene: TRBD1; J gene: TRBJ1-2; CDR3 DNA: TGTGCCAGCAGCGCGGGGACAGGCTTATCCGGAGGCTACACCTTC; CDR3 protein: CASSAGTGLSGGYTF
V gene: TRBV7-9; clone size: .; D gene: .; J gene: TRBJ2-7; CDR3 DNA: TGTGCCAGCAGCTTAGCCCTGGAGGCGACGAAGGGGGGCGAGCAGTACTTC; CDR3 protein: CASSLALEATKGGEQYF
V gene: TRBV7-2; clone size: .; D gene: TRBD2; J gene: TRBJ2-7; CDR3 DNA: TGTGCCAGCAGCCCCCTGTATACCACTAGCGGGGGGGCCGACGAGCAGTACTTC; CDR3 protein: CASSPLYTTSGGADEQYF
V gene: TRBV11-3; clone size: .; D gene: .; J gene: TRBJ2-1; CDR3 DNA: TGTGCCAGCAGCCGCGGGGATAGCTCCTACAATGAGCAGTTCTTC; CDR3 protein: CASSRGDSSYNEQFF
V gene: TRBV4-3; clone size: few; D gene: .; J gene: TRBJ2-7; CDR3 DNA: TGCGCCAGCAGCCAAGAGGTACGGGGCACCTACGAGCAGTACTTC; CDR3 protein: CASSQEVRGTYEQYF
V gene: TRBV6-2/TRBV6-3; clone size: .; D gene: TRBD2; J gene: TRBJ2-2; CDR3 DNA: TGTGCCAGCAGTTCCACCCGGACTAGCGGGAACACCGGGGAGCTGTTTTTT; CDR3 protein: CASSSTRTSGNTGELFF
V gene: TRBV5-6; clone size: few; D gene: .; J gene: TRBJ1-2; CDR3 DNA: TGTGCCAGCACCCGGGGTACTGGCTACACCTTC; CDR3 protein: CASTRGTGYTF